Listed below are T cell receptor beta chains from one sample, sequenced in a study of blood T cell repertoires in COVID-19. Profiling relied on immunoSEQ multiplex PCR, and the TCRdb table lists in-frame clones only, not all of them. The profile shows about 250,000 clones, around 88% of them singletons. Source material: peripheral blood. Receptor source: a man aged 80 or over with acute or convalescent COVID-19. Each CDR3 is given with its conserved first and last residue. The D gene is left open where the match is weak. Clone size appears in some rows only: once, few, many, or a class for an expanded clone.

j_gene	d_gene	abundance	v_gene	CDR3aa	CDR3nt
TRBJ2-1	-	-	TRBV28	CASSPPLWGQSSYNEQFF	TGTGCCAGCAGCCCGCCCCTTTGGGGCCAGAGCTCCTACAATGAGCAGTTCTTC
TRBJ2-7	-	-	TRBV19	CASSIQSSYEQYF	TGTGCCAGTAGTATTCAGTCATCCTACGAGCAGTACTTC
TRBJ2-5	-	-	TRBV19	CASSMNTQETQYF	TGTGCCAGTAGTATGAACACCCAAGAGACCCAGTACTTC
TRBJ1-1	-	-	TRBV7-2	CASSPRGANTEAFF	TGTGCCAGCAGCCCTCGTGGGGCAAACACTGAAGCTTTCTTT
TRBJ2-2	-	-	TRBV28	CASSSRWELFF	TGTGCCAGCAGTTCCAGGTGGGAGCTGTTTTTT
TRBJ2-1	-	-	TRBV6-5	CASSYSSRILNNEQFF	TGTGCCAGCAGTTACTCAAGCAGGATCCTCAACAATGAGCAGTTCTTC
TRBJ2-7	TRBD1	-	TRBV6-5	CASSKTGTAYEQYF	TGTGCCAGCAGTAAGACAGGGACCGCCTACGAGCAGTACTTC
TRBJ2-7	TRBD1	-	TRBV18	CASSPTGAYEQYF	TGTGCCAGCTCACCGACAGGGGCCTACGAGCAGTACTTC
TRBJ1-5	-	-	TRBV27	CASSREAAWQPQHF	TGTGCCAGCAGCCGAGAGGCGGCGTGGCAGCCCCAGCATTTT
TRBJ1-3	-	-	TRBV14	CASSHRPGTAGNTIYF	TGTGCCAGCAGCCATAGACCGGGGACTGCTGGAAACACCATATATTTT
TRBJ2-1	-	-	TRBV29-1	CSVGRTLKNNEQFF	TGCAGCGTGGGGAGGACACTAAAGAACAATGAGCAGTTCTTC
TRBJ1-5	-	-	TRBV3-1/TRBV3-2	CASSQAGSNQPQHF	TGTGCCAGCAGTCAAGCAGGGTCCAATCAGCCCCAGCATTTT
TRBJ2-7	TRBD1	-	TRBV5-1	CASSRDRDSYEQYF	TGCGCCAGCAGTCGGGACAGGGACTCCTACGAGCAGTACTTC
TRBJ2-2	TRBD1	-	TRBV5-1	CASSLDWTGDTGELFF	TGCGCCAGCAGCTTGGATTGGACAGGGGACACCGGGGAGCTGTTTTTT
TRBJ1-2	-	once	TRBV19	CASSTLPQPNYGYTF	TGTGCCAGTAGTACCCTCCCACAGCCCAACTATGGCTACACCTTC
TRBJ2-1	-	-	TRBV29-1	CSVLVQGNEQFF	TGCAGCGTTCTAGTTCAGGGTAATGAGCAGTTCTTC
TRBJ2-7	-	-	TRBV7-2	CASSTGTGGYEQYF	TGTGCCAGCAGCACAGGGACCGGGGGGTACGAGCAGTACTTC
TRBJ2-3	-	-	TRBV29-1	CSFLSGGTDTQYF	TGCAGCTTCCTTAGCGGAGGCACAGATACGCAGTATTTT
TRBJ1-6	-	few	TRBV7-3	CASSLTSFNSPLHF	TGTGCCAGCAGCTTAACGAGTTTTAATTCACCCCTCCACTTT
TRBJ2-6	TRBD1	-	TRBV4-3	CASSQVGTGVSGANVLTF	TGCGCCAGCAGCCAAGTCGGGACAGGGGTTTCTGGGGCCAACGTCCTGACTTTC
TRBJ1-3	TRBD1	-	TRBV5-1	CASSLGTGGTTVPSGNTIYF	TGCGCCAGCAGCTTGGGGACAGGGGGAACCACCGTTCCGTCTGGAAACACCATATATTTT
TRBJ1-1	TRBD1	few	TRBV25-1	CASSQTGGTEAFF	TGTGCCAGCAGTCAGACAGGGGGCACTGAAGCTTTCTTT
TRBJ1-2	-	-	TRBV6-5	CASTREANYGYTF	TGTGCCAGCACCAGGGAAGCTAACTATGGCTACACCTTC
TRBJ2-5	-	once	TRBV4-1	CASRQGPASQETQYF	TGCGCCAGCAGACAAGGTCCGGCTAGCCAAGAGACCCAGTACTTC
TRBJ1-1	-	-	TRBV5-4	CASSLLFQADTEAFF	TGTGCCAGCAGCTTATTATTCCAAGCGGACACTGAAGCTTTCTTT
TRBJ2-2	-	-	TRBV2	CASKTARYTGELFF	TGTGCCAGCAAGACAGCTCGCTACACCGGGGAGCTGTTTTTT
TRBJ1-1	TRBD1	-	TRBV2	CASSRGQGVNTEAFF	TGTGCCAGCAGTAGGGGACAGGGAGTGAACACTGAAGCTTTCTTT
TRBJ1-2	TRBD1	-	TRBV5-4	CASSVGQGTYGYTF	TGTGCCAGCAGCGTGGGACAGGGAACCTATGGCTACACCTTC
TRBJ1-2	-	-	TRBV15	CATSRYKQGLAGYTF	TGTGCCACCAGCAGATACAAGCAGGGACTTGCTGGCTACACCTTC
TRBJ2-1	TRBD1	once	TRBV5-1	CASSIRTGGNEQFF	TGCGCCAGCAGCATTAGGACAGGGGGCAATGAGCAGTTCTTC
TRBJ2-2	-	once	TRBV5-1	CASSSKANTGELFF	TGCGCCAGCAGCTCTAAAGCGAACACCGGGGAGCTGTTTTTT
TRBJ2-7	-	-	TRBV15	CATSRDRVGEQYF	TGTGCCACCAGCAGAGATCGGGTGGGCGAGCAGTACTTC
TRBJ2-1	-	-	TRBV7-9	CASSPRTVQDNEQFF	TGTGCCAGCAGCCCTAGGACAGTCCAGGACAATGAGCAGTTCTTC
TRBJ2-3	TRBD1	-	TRBV11-2	CASSRMLTGGRTDTQYF	TGTGCCAGCAGCCGGATGTTGACAGGGGGACGGACAGATACGCAGTATTTT
TRBJ2-2	-	-	TRBV18	CASSPYTGELFF	TGTGCCAGCTCACCCTACACCGGGGAGCTGTTTTTT
TRBJ1-3	TRBD1	-	TRBV18	CASSQQPGQGARRNTIYF	TGTGCCAGCTCCCAACAGCCAGGACAGGGGGCAAGAAGAAACACCATATATTTT
TRBJ2-7	TRBD1	-	TRBV29-1	CSVAGTDYEQYF	TGCAGCGTTGCCGGGACAGACTACGAGCAGTACTTC
TRBJ2-2	TRBD1	-	TRBV27	CASSSPGQGISGELFF	TGTGCCAGCAGTTCTCCGGGACAGGGGATTTCCGGGGAGCTGTTTTTT
TRBJ1-4	-	-	TRBV11-2	CASSRVGVSTTNEKLFF	TGTGCCAGCAGCCGAGTCGGAGTCTCCACAACTAATGAAAAACTGTTTTTT
TRBJ1-1	TRBD1	-	TRBV6-5	CASSYRTGAVNTEAFF	TGTGCCAGCAGTTACAGGACAGGGGCAGTGAACACTGAAGCTTTCTTT
TRBJ1-3	-	once	TRBV7-2	CASSLVGRGSGNTIYF	TGTGCCAGCAGCTTAGTTGGACGGGGCTCTGGAAACACCATATATTTT
TRBJ2-2	-	-	TRBV7-2	CASSLVVGANTGELFF	TGTGCCAGCAGCTTAGTAGTAGGAGCGAACACCGGGGAGCTGTTTTTT